The source of this TCR beta chain is a study of blood T cell repertoires in COVID-19. The CDR3 spans 13 residues. J was trimmed by 7 bases and V by 3 bases; bases with no gene match: 7. Germline V gene sequence: CDR1 SGHNT, CDR2 YYREEE (reference sequence). Per the original data handling: Reference gene primer amplification yielded estimated nucleated cell counts. This table comes from immunoSEQ multiplex PCR, and its TCRdb copy is limited to in-frame clones, with some not included. V and J calls and clone size are copied from that table; D and trimming were computed from the DNA. The sample consists of about 240,000 clones, approximately 82% of them appearing once.

This rearrangement joins TRBV5-4 to TRBJ2-7, with TRBD2 matching 7 bases. The sequenced sample was peripheral blood. The clonotype was recovered from a woman aged 18-29 years with acute or convalescent COVID-19. The CDR3 bases are TGTGCCAGCAGCTCCCAGACTAGCAGGGAGCAGTACTTC. This encodes CASSSQTSREQYF.